This T cell receptor (beta chain) was sequenced for a study of blood T cell repertoires in COVID-19. The wider study: Specimens from acute and convalescent COVID-19 originated in the United States, Italy and Spain. Sources were T cells, B-cell-depleted T cells, or PBMCs; the material itself was cDNA or gDNA.

Per the original data handling: Scientists estimated how many nucleated cells there were by amplifying reference gene primers. TCRdb's copy holds only in-frame clones and misses some; the assay was immunoSEQ multiplex PCR. For V, J and clone size, that table is used; D and trimming come from the DNA. The table includes around 300,000 clones, just over 85% detected once. This CDR3 has 16 amino acids. V gave up 5 bases and J gave up 0 bases, with 16 bases separating them. Germline lookup yields CDR1 LNHDA and CDR2 SQIVND (reference sequence). Sequenced material: peripheral blood. This clonotype was sampled from a woman younger than 45 with active or convalescent COVID-19. The chain employs TRBV19 and TRBJ1-1, with D possibly TRBD1 on 5 matching bases. The CDR3 DNA reads as TGTGCCAGTAGTCCTAGGGGCCCTGCTATGAACACTGAAGCTTTCTTT. Its protein product is CASSPRGPAMNTEAFF.